This T cell receptor (beta chain) was obtained from a study of blood T cell repertoires in COVID-19 (dated by TCRdb to about 2020). For context, the study as a whole: Collaborator samples came from the United States, Italy and Spain and covered acute and convalescent phases of COVID-19. The samples were drawn from the first 160 participants of the ongoing ImmuneRACE study and from about 1,200 subjects provided by 6 global collaborators. A de-identified subject ID, COVID-19 status, age in years and sex were almost always included in the sample metadata. Deeply sampled blood TCRbeta repertoires from subjects exposed to, actively infected with, or recovered from COVID-19 were included in the dataset. Where available, HLA class I and class II types were taken from metadata supplied by the sample provider and were not determined by assay-based typing. A freely available public database, intended as a resource for researchers studying the immune response to SARS-CoV-2, is where the repertoires were released. The material from the prospective study consisted of cDNA or gDNA derived from T cells, B-cell-depleted T cells, or PBMCs.

Samples from volunteer blood donors who had recovered from COVID-19 were contributed by a second Seattle source. Collaborating institutions collected whole blood in K2EDTA tubes following their own protocols. For TCRbeta analysis, collaborators shipped samples in one of three forms: frozen whole blood, isolated PBMCs, or DNA extracted from either of those sample types. Study-level results and caveats: How much clinical and demographic metadata was included differed by source and by participant, and the metadata was provided uncurated.

Trimming removed 0 bases from V and 7 bases from J, leaving 11 bases between the germline ends. From the cysteine through the phenylalanine, the CDR3 covers 14 amino acids. The kept DNA is CDR3 alone, 42 bases in frame from the first base. CDR1 and CDR2 are drawn from the germline V gene: SGHRS, YFSETQ. TCRbeta CDR3 regions were amplified from genomic DNA using the immunoSEQ Assay, a bias-controlled multiplex PCR. For the original study's pipeline: Nucleated cell counts per sample were estimated from amplification of reference gene primers within the assay. To quantify the absolute abundance of each unique TCRbeta CDR3 rearrangement, sequence reads were collapsed and filtered. For each sample, productive Simpson clonality was calculated by taking the square root of Simpson's diversity index across productive rearrangements. TCRdb carries this immuneACCESS record with in-frame sequences only. Its versions omit some clonotypes, under half of them owing to an unresolved V gene in the studies checked, with the rest unexplained. V and J calls and clone size are as listed in that table; D and trimming were resolved from the DNA. For this sample there are 200,000 to 300,000 clones; over 70% appear just once. 1.5% of the sample is taken by the ten largest.

Points on this clone: The clone's antigen remains unknown. The input lacks base qualities; no much larger clone sits a single base away.

This clonotype originated in a woman aged 40 to 50 who had recovered from COVID-19. The V and J genes are TRBV5-1 and TRBJ1-5; TRBD1 is perhaps the D gene, given 6 matching bases. The sample taken for sequencing was peripheral blood. This receptor carries the CDR3 CASSLAGGDQPQHF. The DNA sequence reads TGCGCCAGCAGCTTGGCGGGGGGCGACCAGCCCCAGCATTTT.